This entry is about one T cell receptor beta chain. This entry belongs to a study of HIV-infected patients and healthy controls. Around 500 ng RNA was reverse transcribed with alpha and beta constant-region primers. Each of the alpha and beta chains got its own library through chain-specific third strand synthesis with indices. In TCRdb, the 5' RACE reads were re-called with MiXCR into one record per CDR3 protein. The repertoire holds 10,000 to 15,000 distinct CDR3 sequences, with about a tenth as singletons. All unsorted peripheral T cells were captured because whole blood was used without fractionation. The sequencing sample was made of blood. This clonotype originated in an adult in good health.

CDR3 nucleotides: TGTGCCAGCAGCCCGAAGGGGAGGAGCCACGAGCAGTACTTC. It encodes CASSPKGRSHEQYF. The rearrangement links TRBV7-9 to TRBJ2-7, with D maybe TRBD2 (6 bases). The germline V gene encodes CDR1 SEHNR and CDR2 FQNEAQ (reference sequence). The CDR3 length is 14 residues. Trimming stripped 5 bases from V and 5 bases from J, with 16 bases between.